A selection of T cell receptor beta chains follows, all from one sample in a study of regulatory T cells in long-lasting Graves disease. TCRdb used MiXCR to reprocess the multiplex PCR reads, holding one entry per CDR3 protein. The sample carries approximately 470,000 distinct CDR3 sequences, roughly 20% recorded once. Sequences were derived from peripheral blood mononuclear cells (PBMCs), sampled when the disease was refractory, from a patient treated with antithyroid drugs. Source of these receptors: a female donor with Graves disease. Each CDR3 is given with its conserved first and last residue. The D gene is left open where the match is weak. Only part of the rows carry a size: once, few, many, or a class if the clone is expanded.

NA	few	TRBV10-3	TRBJ1-2	CAISESHRSIGYTF	TGTGCCATCAGTGAGTCCCACAGGTCGATTGGCTACACCTTC
NA	many	TRBV9	TRBJ1-1	CASSLLSDSYTEAFF	TGTGCCAGCAGCCTGCTCTCGGACAGCTACACTGAAGCTTTCTTT
TRBD2	many	TRBV12-3/TRBV12-4	TRBJ2-5	CASSTSGRAQETQYF	TGTGCCAGCAGCACTAGCGGGAGGGCCCAAGAGACCCAGTACTTC
NA	many	TRBV29-1	TRBJ2-5	CSVVKGDIETQYF	TGCAGCGTTGTAAAGGGGGATATAGAGACCCAGTACTTC
NA	NA	TRBV4-2	TRBJ1-1	CASSQDQSHSNTEAFF	TGTGCCAGCAGCCAAGATCAAAGTCACTCGAACACTGAAGCTTTCTTT
NA	few	TRBV6-1	TRBJ2-2	CASSLPGPVTGELFF	TGTGCCAGCAGCTTACCGGGCCCGGTCACCGGGGAGCTGTTTTTT
TRBD2	few	TRBV13	TRBJ2-5	CASRLFHLAGGPETQYF	TGTGCCAGCAGACTCTTCCATCTAGCGGGAGGGCCGGAGACCCAGTACTTC
NA	few	TRBV2	TRBJ1-4	CASSLLGGGLRGEKLFF	TGTGCCAGCAGCCTTTTAGGGGGGGGGTTGCGGGGTGAAAAACTGTTTTTT
TRBD2	many	TRBV6-1	TRBJ2-5	CASGRIQTSGKETQYF	TGTGCCAGCGGACGGATCCAGACTAGCGGAAAAGAGACCCAGTACTTC
TRBD1	NA	TRBV28	TRBJ2-7	CASSLRGLRGHEQYF	TGTGCCAGCAGTTTAAGGGGGCTACGAGGCCACGAGCAGTACTTC
NA	many	TRBV30	TRBJ1-4	CAWGNGDRYNEKLFF	TGTGCCTGGGGAAATGGGGACCGTTATAATGAAAAACTGTTTTTT
TRBD1	few	TRBV7-2	TRBJ1-5	CASSRTGGARQPQHF	TGTGCCAGCAGCAGGACAGGGGGCGCGAGACAGCCCCAGCATTTT
NA	NA	TRBV9	TRBJ2-7	CASSQGFPTEEQYF	TGTGCCAGCAGCCAGGGGTTCCCTACGGAGGAGCAGTACTTC
NA	few	TRBV11-3	TRBJ2-4	CASSLDEGTSTFIENIQYF	TGTGCCAGCAGCTTAGATGAGGGGACCTCAACCTTTATCGAAAACATTCAGTACTTC
TRBD1	many	TRBV6-1	TRBJ1-5	CASRGTGRNNQPQHF	TGTGCCAGCAGGGGGACAGGACGGAACAATCAGCCCCAGCATTTT
NA	many	TRBV28	TRBJ1-1	CASTEGTEAFF	TGTGCCAGCACCGAGGGGACCGAAGCTTTCTTT
NA	few	TRBV28	TRBJ2-1	CASSLPRRASEQFF	TGTGCCAGCAGTTTACCTAGAAGGGCGTCGGAGCAGTTCTTC
NA	NA	TRBV5-1	TRBJ2-3	CASSLSNTDTQYF	TGCGCCAGCAGCTTGTCAAACACAGATACGCAGTATTTT
NA	NA	TRBV7-6	TRBJ2-1	CASSLGGFGEQFF	TGTGCCAGCAGCTTAGGAGGGTTTGGTGAGCAGTTCTTC
NA	many	TRBV4-1	TRBJ1-1	CASTDGNTEAFF	TGCGCCAGCACCGACGGTAACACTGAAGCTTTCTTT
TRBD2	few	TRBV27	TRBJ2-3	CASNPGGGDTQYF	TGTGCCAGCAACCCTGGGGGGGGAGATACGCAGTATTTT
NA	few	TRBV5-1	TRBJ2-5	CASSLEHETQYF	TGCGCCAGCAGCTTAGAGCACGAGACCCAGTACTTC
NA	few	TRBV4-1	TRBJ1-4	CASSPTEGGDEKLFF	TGCGCCAGCAGCCCGACTGAGGGCGGGGACGAAAAACTGTTTTTT
NA	few	TRBV29-1	TRBJ2-2	CSVGRGGGPGELFF	TGCAGCGTTGGACGTGGAGGGGGGCCCGGGGAGCTGTTTTTT
NA	NA	TRBV7-6	TRBJ1-3	CASSPKGAGGNTIYF	TGTGCCAGCAGCCCTAAAGGGGCTGGGGGAAACACCATATATTTT
TRBD2	NA	TRBV7-9	TRBJ2-7	CASSTGSGLAGGLYEQYF	TGTGCCAGCAGCACTGGCTCGGGACTAGCGGGAGGACTCTACGAGCAGTACTTC
NA	NA	TRBV15	TRBJ2-7	CATSREGVAPYEQYF	TGTGCCACCAGCAGAGAGGGCGTGGCCCCCTACGAGCAGTACTTC
NA	many	TRBV28	TRBJ1-5	CASSTTALNNQPQHF	TGTGCCAGCAGTACGACAGCCCTTAATAATCAGCCCCAGCATTTT
NA	many	TRBV6-1	TRBJ2-5	CATRQVGGGQTQYF	TGTGCCACCCGCCAGGTAGGAGGTGGACAGACCCAGTACTTC
NA	few	TRBV25-1	TRBJ2-2	CASGRGGGTGELFF	TGTGCCAGCGGAAGGGGGGGGGGCACCGGGGAGCTGTTTTTT
NA	many	TRBV28	TRBJ1-1	CASSVPLMNTEAFF	TGTGCCAGCAGCGTGCCGCTCATGAACACTGAAGCTTTCTTT
NA	NA	TRBV28	TRBJ1-5	CASSSPPGLWHF	TGTGCCAGCAGTTCCCCCCCGGGCTTGTGGCATTTT
NA	many	TRBV28	TRBJ1-6	CASSLPERVDSPLHF	TGTGCCAGCAGTTTACCTGAGAGGGTTGATTCACCCCTCCACTTT
NA	NA	TRBV7-7	TRBJ2-3	CASSLGQGIGDTQYF	TGTGCTAGCAGCTTAGGGCAGGGCATAGGAGATACGCAGTATTTT
TRBD2	many	TRBV20-1	TRBJ2-5	CSADLAGATYQETQYF	TGCAGTGCGGACCTAGCGGGAGCGACCTACCAAGAGACCCAGTACTTC
NA	NA	TRBV29-1	TRBJ2-1	CSVERNNEQFF	TGCAGCGTTGAACGAAACAATGAGCAGTTCTTC
NA	many	TRBV7-2	TRBJ1-2	CASSLGTPNYGYTF	TGTGCCAGCAGCTTAGGAACACCAAACTATGGCTACACCTTC
NA	NA	TRBV19	TRBJ2-4	CASSDGLAKNIQYF	TGTGCCAGTAGTGATGGACTAGCCAAAAACATTCAGTACTTC
NA	NA	TRBV3-1	TRBJ2-7	CASSQDTSLYEQYF	TGTGCCAGCAGCCAAGATACTAGCCTCTACGAGCAGTACTTC
TRBD2	many	TRBV27	TRBJ2-7	CASSLSSGSSEQYF	TGTGCCAGCAGTTTGTCTAGCGGGAGTTCCGAGCAGTACTTC